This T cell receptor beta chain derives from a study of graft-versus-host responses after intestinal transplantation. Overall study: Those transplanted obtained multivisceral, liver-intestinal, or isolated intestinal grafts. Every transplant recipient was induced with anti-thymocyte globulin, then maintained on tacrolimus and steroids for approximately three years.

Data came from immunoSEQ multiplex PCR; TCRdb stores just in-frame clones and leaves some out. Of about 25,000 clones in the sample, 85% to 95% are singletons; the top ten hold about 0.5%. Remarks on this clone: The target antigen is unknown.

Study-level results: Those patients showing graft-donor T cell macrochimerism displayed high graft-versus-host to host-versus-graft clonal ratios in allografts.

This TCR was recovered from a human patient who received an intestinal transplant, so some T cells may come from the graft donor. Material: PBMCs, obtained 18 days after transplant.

The CDR3 DNA sequence: TGCAGCGTTGCGGCTGGGGGCCCAGAAGAGACCCAGTACTTC. Translated: CSVAAGGPEETQYF. The J gene is TRBJ2-5, the V gene TRBV29-1, with TRBD1 as a possible D gene (6 bases). V was shortened by 4 bases and J by 3 bases, with 15 bases between the two germline ends. The germline gives CDR1 SQVTM, CDR2 ANQGSEA. This CDR3 has 14 residues.